Following are 25 T cell receptor beta chains from one sample sequenced in a study of T cells in Graves' hyperthyroidism and ophthalmopathy. TCR beta CDR3 region amplification was performed from RNA transcripts. RT-PCR in the first round (using the HTBI primer set) targeted the TCR CDR3. Using its own MiXCR run on the multiplex PCR reads, TCRdb lists one record per CDR3 protein. This sample carries 660,000 or so distinct CDR3 sequences, less than 25% of them seen once, and the ten largest clones take 30% to 40%. Sequenced: blood. Receptor source: a man aged 25 to 40 with Graves' ophthalmopathy.

This clonotype occurred many times. The rearrangement uses TRBV30 and TRBJ2-5; possibly TRBD1 for D (8 bases). The ends were cut back, 2 bases at V and 6 bases at J, with 16 bases in the middle. The CDR3 runs to 14 residues. Germline-derived CDR1 and CDR2 are GTSNPN and SVGIG (reference sequence). CDR3 sequence reads: CAWSSQGGIKTQYF. DNA for the CDR3: TGTGCCTGGAGTTCACAGGGGGGGATAAAGACCCAGTACTTC.

This chain links TRBV6-2 or TRBV6-3 with TRBJ2-7; 10 bases align to TRBD2. This CDR3 spans 15 amino acids. Germline lookup yields CDR1 MNHEY and CDR2 SVGEGT. Trimming at V came to 5 bases and at J to 2 bases, leaving 6 bases not matched to a gene. The CDR3 sequence: CASSDRTSGPYEQYF. The CDR3 bases are TGTGCCAGCAGTGATCGGACTAGCGGCCCCTACGAGCAGTACTTC.

This clonotype was recorded a few times. The chain employs TRBV4-1 and TRBJ1-4; D is ambiguous. The CDR3 is 14 residues long. Per the germline V gene, CDR1 is MGHRA and CDR2 is YSYEKL. The V and J ends lost 1 base and 4 bases respectively, with 7 bases between them. CDR3 DNA sequence: TGCGCCAGCAGCCAAGGAAACTATAATGAAAAACTGTTTTTT. Amino acid sequence: CASSQGNYNEKLFF.

This chain connects TRBV5-1 to TRBJ1-5; 8 bases are a match to TRBD1. The J segment lost 1 base and the V segment lost 9 bases, leaving 6 bases of the junction unmatched. Germline V gene data show CDR1 as SGHRS and CDR2 as YFSETQ. The CDR3 is 14 residues long. The CDR3 region is CANYRGVSNQPQHF. The CDR3 DNA sequence: TGCGCCAACTACAGGGGGGTGAGCAATCAGCCCCAGCATTTT.

This clonotype was seen a few times. This chain joins TRBV20-1 and TRBJ2-3; 10 bases are shared with TRBD1. CDR1 and CDR2 (germline): DFQATT, SNEGSKA (reference sequence). The CDR3 is 14 amino acids. V shed 5 bases and J 4 bases; nucleotides not matched to a gene: 6. The CDR3, as DNA: TGCAGTGCTCCCGACAGGGGGCGATCAGATACGCAGTATTTT. Amino acids: CSAPDRGRSDTQYF.

The CDR3 sequence is CSASSPSGQGTSEQYF. The DNA for the CDR3 is TGCAGTGCTAGCTCCCCCAGCGGACAGGGAACCTCCGAGCAGTACTTC. The chain links TRBV20-1 to TRBJ2-7, with 8 nucleotides matching TRBD1. The V gene end was trimmed by 3 bases and the J gene end by 6 bases; junction bases not matched to a gene: 16. The germline V gene encodes CDR1 DFQATT and CDR2 SNEGSKA (reference sequence). CDR3 length equals 16 residues.

The chain has TRBV6-1 and TRBJ2-2; TRBD1 matches 8 bases. V dropped 5 bases and J dropped 6; count of bases not matched to a gene: 11. CDR1 is MNHNS, CDR2 SASEGT, per germline. This CDR3 has 16 residues. Here the CDR3 DNA reads TGTGCCAGCAGTTTTCCGGGACAGGTGGGGCCCGGGGAGCTGTTTTTT. Translating gives CASSFPGQVGPGELFF.

On this clonotype itself: An end of the junction does not agree with germline; a read error may underlie this. The gene calls are TRBV7-7 and TRBJ2-5, with D perhaps TRBD1 (6 bases). Germline V CDR1 and CDR2: SSHAT, FNYEAQ (reference sequence). This CDR3 is 14 amino acids long. This CDR3 is CASSHQGTQETQYF. The CDR3 DNA reads TGTGCTAGCAGCCACCAGGGGACCCAAGAGACCCAGTACTTC. Supplemented by reference TRBV7-7 and TRBJ2-5, the full variable domain reads GAGVSQSPRYKVTKRGQDVTLRCDPISSHATLYWYQQALGQGPEFLTYFNYEAQPDKSGLPSDRFSAERPEGSISTLTIQRTEQRDSAMYRCASSHQGTQETQYFGPGTRLLVL.

This sequence joins TRBV5-6 and TRBJ2-7, with 9 bases aligning to TRBD2. This CDR3 is 14 amino acids long. V shed 4 bases, J shed 2 bases, and the junction held 4 bases outside the gene matches. Germline assignment: CDR1 SGHDT and CDR2 YYEEEE. The CDR3 DNA is TGTGCCAGCAGCCCGCTAGCGGGGACCTACGAGCAGTACTTC. Encoded protein: CASSPLAGTYEQYF.

This clonotype was counted a few times. The V call is TRBV2, the J call TRBJ2-4; D is possibly TRBD1 or TRBD2 (6 bases each). This CDR3 spans 15 amino acids. The V gene lost 6 bases and the J gene lost 1 base, with 13 bases spanning the gap. Germline CDR1 SNHLY, CDR2 FYNNEI. In DNA, the CDR3 is TGTGCCAGCAGCCCGAGGGGGGTTGCCAAAAACATTCAGTACTTC. Its protein is CASSPRGVAKNIQYF.

This clonotype appeared a few times. This sequence joins TRBV7-3 and TRBJ2-7, with D hard to call. From germline, CDR1 is SGHTA and CDR2 FQGTGA. With 0 bases removed from V and 6 bases from J, the gap between germline ends came to 9 bases. This CDR3 has 13 residues. The CDR3 region is CASSLTPSSEQYF. The CDR3 nucleotides read TGTGCCAGCAGCTTAACGCCCTCAAGCGAGCAGTACTTC.

The chain combines TRBV6-1 with TRBJ1-2; D remains ambiguous. V was shortened by 5 bases and J by 7 bases, with 23 bases between the two germline ends. The CDR3 totals 16 residues. Germline CDR1 is MNHNS and CDR2 is SASEGT. In nucleotides, the CDR3 is TGTGCCAGCAGTCCGAACGAGGTCCCTCCAGCCAGTGGCTACACCTTC. Translation gives CASSPNEVPPASGYTF.

This clonotype was seen a handful of times. An end of the junction differs from the germline gene, which may be a read error. The genes are TRBV6-6 and TRBJ2-2; D unresolved. In germline, CDR1 is MNHNY, CDR2 SVGAGI (reference sequence). CDR3 length equals 13 residues. The CDR3 spells CASSYSLTEELFF. CDR3 coding DNA: TGTGCCAGCAGTTACTCACTCACCGAGGAGCTGTTTTTT.

The chain employs TRBV5-1 and TRBJ2-1; the match to TRBD2 covers 10 bases. The CDR3 loop spans 14 amino acids. V lost 4 bases, J lost 7 bases, and 5 bases stayed unmatched. Germline loops: CDR1 SGHRS, CDR2 YFSETQ. In nucleotides, the CDR3 is TGCGCCAGCAGCCGAGCGGGAGGGCATAATGAGCAGTTCTTC. As protein: CASSRAGGHNEQFF.

This clonotype was seen a few times. This chain connects TRBV6-1 to TRBJ2-3, with a weak D call TRBD2 (6 bases). The CDR3 contains 12 residues. V lost 11 bases to trimming and J lost 3 bases, with 12 bases between them. Germline V gene data show CDR1 as MNHNS and CDR2 as SASEGT. Here the CDR3 reads CARPSETDTQYF. CDR3 nucleotide sequence: TGTGCCCGCCCTAGCGAAACAGATACGCAGTATTTT.

The chain employs TRBV3-1 and TRBJ2-1; 12 bases are a match to TRBD2. This CDR3 spans 14 amino acids. The trim removed 8 bases at V and 2 bases at J, leaving 1 base unmatched. Per germline, CDR1 LGHDT and CDR2 YNNKEL (reference sequence). For the CDR3, the DNA is TGTGCCAGCGGACTAGCGGGGCCCTACAATGAGCAGTTCTTC. As protein: CASGLAGPYNEQFF.

The J gene is TRBJ2-2, the V gene TRBV28, with 7 bases aligning to TRBD2. CDR1 is MDHEN and CDR2 is SYDVKM in the germline V gene. With V trimmed by 2 bases and J by 4 bases, 7 bases remained unmatched. The CDR3 extends over 16 amino acids. In DNA, the CDR3 is TGTGCCAGCAGTTTACGGGCTAGCGGTAGCACCGGGGAGCTGTTTTTT. This encodes CASSLRASGSTGELFF.

This clonotype showed up many times. This chain links TRBV28 with TRBJ2-7; D not certain. The V and J ends lost 6 bases and 0 bases respectively, with 15 bases between them. Germline V gene lookup returns CDR1 MDHEN and CDR2 SYDVKM. CDR3 length: 15 amino acids. CDR3 sequence reads: CASRPGWRNSYEQYF. The CDR3 DNA is TGTGCCAGCAGACCTGGGTGGCGGAACTCCTACGAGCAGTACTTC.

This clonotype was detected many times. The CDR3 DNA is TGTGCCAGCCGAACCCCGGGACAGGGAAACTATGGCTACACCTTC. Translating gives CASRTPGQGNYGYTF. The chain couples TRBV28 to TRBJ1-2, with 9 bases aligning to TRBD1. From germline, CDR1 is MDHEN and CDR2 SYDVKM. The CDR3 length is 15 residues. V was clipped by 8 bases and J by 2 bases; unmatched bases: 9.

The J gene is TRBJ2-5, the V gene TRBV10-3, with D tentatively TRBD1 (5 bases). Germline V CDR1 and CDR2: ENHRY, SYGVKD. V lost 2 bases, J lost 2 bases, and 6 bases lay in between. This CDR3 is built from 13 residues. The CDR3 protein is CAISEGAQETQYF. The CDR3 DNA reads as TGTGCCATCAGTGAGGGGGCTCAAGAGACCCAGTACTTC.

In its sample, this clonotype was seen a few times. The genes are TRBV29-1 and TRBJ1-2; 7 nucleotides align to TRBD1. This CDR3 spans 12 amino acids. The germline gives CDR1 SQVTM, CDR2 ANQGSEA. J was trimmed by 7 bases and V by 3 bases; bases with no gene match: 5. As DNA, the CDR3 is TGCAGCGTTGAGGTCAGGGGGACTGGCTACACCTTC. Protein sequence: CSVEVRGTGYTF.

This clonotype was found many times. This sequence joins TRBV18 and TRBJ1-1; D might be TRBD1 (5 bases). With 3 bases removed from V and 0 bases from J, the gap between germline ends came to 11 bases. The CDR3 has 15 amino acids. In germline, CDR1 is KGHSH, CDR2 LQKENI. Here the CDR3 DNA reads TGTGCCAGCTCACCGAGGACACAATTGAACACTGAAGCTTTCTTT. As protein: CASSPRTQLNTEAFF.

V usage is TRBV4-1 and J usage is TRBJ1-4; TRBD1 matches at 10 bases. This CDR3 comprises 18 residues. The trim removed 2 bases at V and 3 bases at J, leaving 9 bases unmatched. Per germline, CDR1 MGHRA and CDR2 YSYEKL. The chain's CDR3 is CASSQPTRDRGSNEKLFF. The CDR3 DNA is TGCGCCAGCAGCCAACCAACCCGGGACAGGGGTTCTAATGAAAAACTGTTTTTT.

V is TRBV2 and J is TRBJ2-6, with 10 bases matching TRBD1. This CDR3 region has 18 residues. The V segment lost 2 bases and the J segment 2 bases; nucleotides outside the gene matches: 6. Per germline, CDR1 SNHLY and CDR2 FYNNEI. The CDR3 DNA follows: TGTGCCAGCAGTGAAATTGAGACAGGGGGCGCTGGGGCCAACGTCCTGACTTTC. It yields the protein CASSEIETGGAGANVLTF.

This clonotype was found many times. The chain recombines TRBV5-8 with TRBJ1-1, with a tentative D call TRBD1 (5 bases). This CDR3 comprises 12 residues. V gave up 1 base and J gave up 10 bases, with 11 bases separating them. Germline CDR1 reads SGHTS; CDR2 reads YDEGEE. The CDR3: CASSLHQGGAFF. CDR3 nucleotides: TGTGCCAGCAGCTTGCATCAGGGTGGAGCTTTCTTT.